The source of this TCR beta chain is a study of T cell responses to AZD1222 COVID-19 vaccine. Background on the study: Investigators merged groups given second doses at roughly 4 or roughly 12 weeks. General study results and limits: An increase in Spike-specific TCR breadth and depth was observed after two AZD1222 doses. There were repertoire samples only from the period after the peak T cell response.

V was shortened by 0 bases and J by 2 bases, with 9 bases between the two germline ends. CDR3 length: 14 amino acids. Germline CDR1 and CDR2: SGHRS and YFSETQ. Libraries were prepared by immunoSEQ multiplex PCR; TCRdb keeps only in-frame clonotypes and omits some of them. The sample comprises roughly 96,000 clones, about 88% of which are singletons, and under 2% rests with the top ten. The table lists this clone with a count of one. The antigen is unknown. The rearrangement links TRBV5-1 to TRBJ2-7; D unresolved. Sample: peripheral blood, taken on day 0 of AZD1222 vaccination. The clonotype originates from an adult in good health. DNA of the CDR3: TGCGCCAGCAGCTTGGTCGGTCGAACCTACGAGCAGTACTTC. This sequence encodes CASSLVGRTYEQYF.